These 30 T cell receptor beta chains originate from one sample sequenced in a study of shared clonotypes between healthy human individuals. Clones were sequenced by immunoSEQ multiplex PCR, and TCRdb holds only the in-frame ones, with some missing. The sample consists of a few million clones, over 85% of them appearing once. Sequenced material: naive CD4+ T cells from PBMCs. The subset is: CD45RA+ positively selected. The origin of the receptors is a man younger than 35 in good health. Some clones in this sample may be carry-over from other donors' samples.

This chain connects TRBV5-1 to TRBJ2-7, with 7 bases fitting TRBD1. Unmatched junction bases numbered 6, after V lost 0 bases and J lost 0 bases. CDR1 is SGHRS, CDR2 YFSETQ, per germline. The CDR3 spans 16 residues. The CDR3 here is CASSLAGTVYSYEQYF. The CDR3 DNA sequence: TGCGCCAGCAGCTTGGCCGGGACAGTTTACTCCTACGAGCAGTACTTC.

As regards this clone: Other nucleotide sequences in the sample specify the same CDR3. The chain recombines TRBV6-6 with TRBJ2-2; D might be TRBD2 (6 bases). The CDR3 runs 15 residues. Germline-derived CDR1 and CDR2 are MNHNY and SVGAGI (reference sequence). Trimming took 0 bases from V and 2 from J, leaving 7 bases between them. In DNA, the CDR3 is TGTGCCAGCAGTTACTCTAGCGGTAACACCGGGGAGCTGTTTTTT. Its translation: CASSYSSGNTGELFF.

This sequence joins TRBV5-1 and TRBJ2-2; 8 positions match TRBD1. Germline CDR1 reads SGHRS; CDR2 reads YFSETQ. Trimming cost V 0 bases and J 7 bases; bases outside gene matches: 5. This CDR3 has 15 amino acids. The CDR3 protein is CASSLVQGAGGELFF. The CDR3 region has the DNA TGCGCCAGCAGCTTGGTCCAGGGGGCTGGCGGGGAGCTGTTTTTT.

This sequence joins TRBV2 and TRBJ1-3; D is ambiguous. The V end lost 4 bases, the J end lost 0 bases, and 4 bases lay between the germline ends. In germline, CDR1 is SNHLY, CDR2 FYNNEI. This CDR3 region has 13 residues. The chain's CDR3 is CASSGYSGNTIYF. The CDR3 DNA is TGTGCCAGCAGTGGTTACTCTGGAAACACCATATATTTT.

This chain joins TRBV13 and TRBJ2-2, with unresolved D. Germline CDR1 is PRHDT and CDR2 is FYEKMQ (reference sequence). V shed 3 bases and J shed 4 bases, with 6 bases lying between them. This CDR3 has 13 residues. The CDR3 is CASSFRVTGELFF. CDR3 nucleotide sequence: TGTGCCAGCAGCTTTAGAGTCACCGGGGAGCTGTTTTTT. Together with reference TRBV13 and TRBJ2-2, the CDR3 gives the full variable domain: AAGVIQSPRHLIKEKRETATLKCYPIPRHDTVYWYQQGPGQDPQFLISFYEKMQSDKGSIPDRFSAQQFSDYHSELNMSSLELGDSALYFCASSFRVTGELFFGEGSRLTVL.

The V gene is TRBV9, the J gene TRBJ1-5; D uncertain. Trimming removed 1 base at V and 0 bases at J, with 8 bases between. The CDR3 has 15 amino acids. Germline V gene lookup returns CDR1 SGDLS and CDR2 YYNGEE. The CDR3, as DNA: TGTGCCAGCAGCGTAAATCTGGATAGCAATCAGCCCCAGCATTTT. This codes for CASSVNLDSNQPQHF. The full variable domain, completed using reference TRBV9 and TRBJ1-5, is DSGVTQTPKHLITATGQRVTLRCSPRSGDLSVYWYQQSLDQGLQFLIQYYNGEERAKGNILERFSAQQFPDLHSELNLSSLELGDSALYFCASSVNLDSNQPQHFGDGTRLSIL.

This rearrangement joins TRBV28 to TRBJ1-1, with D tentatively TRBD1 (5 bases). V shed 7 bases and J shed 1 base, with 16 bases lying between them. Per germline, CDR1 MDHEN and CDR2 SYDVKM. This CDR3 region has 15 residues. The CDR3, as DNA: TGTGCCAGCACACCGGGGGATGTGGCGAACACTGAAGCTTTCTTT. It specifies CASTPGDVANTEAFF.

The V call is TRBV19, the J call TRBJ1-2, with a tentative D call TRBD1 (5 bases). Trimming pared 1 base from V and 4 bases from J, leaving 19 bases between. The CDR3 is 17 residues long. The germline V gene has CDR1 LNHDA and CDR2 SQIVND (reference sequence). CDR3 in DNA: TGTGCCAGTAGTATAGGCAACCGGGCCCTAGGGACCTATGGCTACACCTTC. Amino acids: CASSIGNRALGTYGYTF. Using reference TRBV19 and TRBJ1-2 for the parts outside the CDR3, the full variable domain is DGGITQSPKYLFRKEGQNVTLSCEQNLNHDAMYWYRQDPGQGLRLIYYSQIVNDFQKGDIAEGYSVSREKKESFPLTVTSAQKNPTAFYLCASSIGNRALGTYGYTFGSGTRLTVV.

This chain joins TRBV7-7 and TRBJ2-1; D may be TRBD1 or TRBD2 (5 bases each). The V gene's germline CDR1 is SSHAT and CDR2 FNYEAQ (reference sequence). V lost 4 bases to trimming and J lost 6 bases, with 16 bases between them. CDR3 length equals 15 residues. CDR3 nucleotides: TGTGCCAGCAGCTCGGGACCCTCCGGAGTCAATGAGCAGTTCTTC. This translates into CASSSGPSGVNEQFF.

The V and J genes are TRBV9 and TRBJ2-5, with a weak D call TRBD1 (6 bases). The germline V gene encodes CDR1 SGDLS and CDR2 YYNGEE. V gave up 4 bases and J gave up 4 bases, with 14 bases separating them. This CDR3 has 14 residues. Written as DNA, the CDR3 is TGTGCCAGCAGCCAGGGGCAGGGTGGAGAGACCCAGTACTTC. Encoded protein: CASSQGQGGETQYF.

The chain has TRBV25-1 and TRBJ2-5; 13 nucleotides match TRBD2. The CDR3 consists of 17 residues. Germline V gene sequence: CDR1 MGHDK, CDR2 SYGVNS. V lost 6 bases to trimming and J lost 3 bases; unmatched junction nucleotides: 10. The CDR3 reads CASSEGLAGSLKETQYF. CDR3 sequence (DNA): TGTGCCAGCAGCGAGGGACTAGCGGGAAGTCTGAAAGAGACCCAGTACTTC.

The chain has TRBV4-1 and TRBJ2-3, with D perhaps TRBD2 (6 bases). The CDR3 contains 17 residues. The V end lost 7 bases, the J end lost 4 bases, and 24 bases lay between the germline ends. From germline, CDR1 is MGHRA and CDR2 YSYEKL. This CDR3 reads CASTGRWDPRVPDTQYF. Written as DNA, the CDR3 is TGCGCCAGCACGGGGAGGTGGGACCCTCGGGTCCCAGATACGCAGTATTTT.

The chain carries TRBV4-3 and TRBJ2-7; D may be TRBD2 (5 bases). The CDR3 contains 14 residues. Germline V gene data show CDR1 as LGHNA and CDR2 as YSLEER. The V end lost 2 bases, the J end lost 0 bases, and 8 bases lay between the germline ends. DNA for the CDR3: TGCGCCAGCAGCCAAACAGCGGTCTCCTACGAGCAGTACTTC. This codes for CASSQTAVSYEQYF.

V is TRBV30 and J is TRBJ1-1; D call uncertain. CDR3 length: 13 residues. V was trimmed by 0 bases and J by 3 bases, leaving 8 bases between them. CDR1 is GTSNPN, CDR2 SVGIG, per germline (reference sequence). The CDR3 sequence is CAWSVVQDTEAFF. In DNA, the CDR3 is TGTGCCTGGAGTGTTGTCCAGGACACTGAAGCTTTCTTT.

This chain links TRBV15 with TRBJ2-7; D may match TRBD1 or TRBD2 (7 bases each). From germline, CDR1 is LNHNV and CDR2 YYDKDF (reference sequence). The CDR3 extends over 15 amino acids. The germline V and J ends were trimmed by 3 bases and 3 bases, with 15 bases remaining between them. CDR3 bases: TGTGCCACCAGCAGGCGGGGGACAGACCGCTACGAGCAGTACTTC. This sequence encodes CATSRRGTDRYEQYF.

This sequence joins TRBV6-5 and TRBJ1-1, with D unclear. The V end lost 1 base, the J end lost 5 bases, and 11 bases lay between the germline ends. The CDR3 sequence is 14 residues long. CDR1 MNHEY and CDR2 SVGAGI come from the germline V gene. Written as DNA, the CDR3 is TGTGCCAGCAGTTACTTAATAAATCCGACTGAAGCTTTCTTT. It translates to CASSYLINPTEAFF.

V is TRBV28 and J is TRBJ1-1, with D perhaps TRBD1 (5 bases). The germline CDR1 and CDR2 sequences are MDHEN and SYDVKM. The V end lost 6 bases, the J end lost 1 base, and 21 bases lay between the germline ends. This CDR3 spans 17 amino acids. The CDR3 region is CASSNGDWTTENTEAFF. Written as DNA, the CDR3 is TGTGCCAGCAGCAACGGGGACTGGACAACTGAGAACACTGAAGCTTTCTTT.

The rearrangement links TRBV20-1 to TRBJ1-1, with D uncertain. The CDR3 sequence is 10 residues long. Germline-derived CDR1 and CDR2 are DFQATT and SNEGSKA (reference sequence). The V end was cut by 6 bases, the J end by 11 bases, with 13 bases between. The CDR3 sequence is CSAPERRAFF. The CDR3 region has the DNA TGCAGTGCCCCAGAGCGAAGGGCTTTCTTT.

The chain joins TRBV5-5 to TRBJ2-3, with D perhaps TRBD1 (6 bases). This CDR3 region has 15 residues. Germline values: CDR1 SGHKS, CDR2 YYEKEE (reference sequence). The germline V and J ends were trimmed by 1 base and 9 bases, with 18 bases remaining between them. The CDR3 loop reads CASSLSGDGYGTQYF. Here the CDR3 DNA reads TGTGCCAGCAGCTTGTCAGGGGATGGTTATGGAACGCAGTATTTT.

The genes are TRBV28 and TRBJ2-7; 8 bases line up with TRBD2. CDR1 is MDHEN and CDR2 is SYDVKM in the germline V gene. This CDR3 has 14 amino acids. With V trimmed by 6 bases and J by 1 base, 5 bases remained unmatched. The CDR3 nucleotides read TGTGCCAGCAGGCCGGGGGGGGTATCCTACGAGCAGTACTTC. This translates into CASRPGGVSYEQYF.

The chain joins TRBV29-1 to TRBJ2-4, with TRBD2 as a possible D gene (6 bases). The CDR3 runs 15 residues. Trimming took 4 bases from V and 4 from J, leaving 17 bases between them. Per germline, CDR1 SQVTM and CDR2 ANQGSEA. Here the CDR3 reads CSVGGIAGPKNIQYF. For the CDR3, the DNA is TGCAGCGTTGGAGGAATCGCGGGGCCGAAAAACATTCAGTACTTC. Based on the CDR3 plus reference TRBV29-1 and TRBJ2-4, the full variable domain is SAVISQKPSRDICQRGTSLTIQCQVDSQVTMMFWYRQQPGQSLTLIATANQGSEATYESGFVIDKFPISRPNLTFSTLTVSNMSPEDSSIYLCSVGGIAGPKNIQYFGAGTRLSVL.

The chain is built from TRBV19 and TRBJ1-5, with unresolved D. Germline V gene lookup returns CDR1 LNHDA and CDR2 SQIVND (reference sequence). Trimming removed 3 bases at V and 11 bases at J, with 8 bases between. This CDR3 is built from 11 residues. The CDR3 DNA sequence: TGTGCCAGTAGTATTGCGGGGACCCAGCATTTT. It translates to CASSIAGTQHF.

The chain recombines TRBV29-1 with TRBJ2-1, with TRBD1 identical over 7 bases. V gave up 6 bases and J gave up 2 bases; unmatched junction bases: 7. Germline values: CDR1 SQVTM, CDR2 ANQGSEA. The CDR3 totals 14 residues. The CDR3: CSVAGTDPYNEQFF. For the CDR3, the DNA is TGCAGCGTGGCAGGGACAGATCCCTACAATGAGCAGTTCTTC.

The chain employs TRBV4-1 and TRBJ2-4, with 11 bases aligning to TRBD2. From germline, CDR1 is MGHRA and CDR2 YSYEKL. V was pared by 1 base and J by 1 base, with 6 bases of the junction left unmatched. The CDR3 length is 18 residues. In DNA, the CDR3 is TGCGCCAGCAGCCAAGGAACAGCTAGCGGGAGGGCCAAAAACATTCAGTACTTC. Its translation is CASSQGTASGRAKNIQYF.

The chain recombines TRBV6-1 with TRBJ2-7, with D perhaps matching TRBD1 or TRBD2 (5 bases each). Germline V gives CDR1 MNHNS, CDR2 SASEGT. The CDR3 is 13 amino acids. V was cut by 8 bases and J by 7 bases, with 18 bases left in between. The CDR3 loop is CASRSGPQREQYF. As DNA, the CDR3 is TGTGCCAGCCGGTCGGGACCTCAGAGGGAGCAGTACTTC.

This clone is a singleton in its sample. The chain uses TRBV30 and TRBJ2-5; D possibly corresponds to TRBD2 (6 bases). The germline gives CDR1 GTSNPN, CDR2 SVGIG (reference sequence). Trimming cost V 4 bases and J 4 bases, with 10 bases left between them. The CDR3 spans 12 residues. CDR3 sequence (DNA): TGTGCCTGGACTAGCGTGGGAGAGACCCAGTACTTC. Its translation is CAWTSVGETQYF. The full variable domain, in which reference TRBV30 and TRBJ2-5 provide the parts outside the CDR3, is SQTIHQWPATLVQPVGSPLSLECTVEGTSNPNLYWYRQAAGRGLQLLFYSVGIGQISSEVPQNLSASRPQDRQFILSSKKLLLSDSGFYLCAWTSVGETQYFGPGTRLLVL.

The chain is built from TRBV5-1 and TRBJ1-3; no firm D call. Trimming stripped 4 bases from V and 0 bases from J, with 14 bases between. Germline assignment: CDR1 SGHRS and CDR2 YFSETQ. There are 16 residues in the CDR3. This CDR3 is CASSLQTGNSGNTIYF. The CDR3 region has the DNA TGCGCCAGCAGCCTTCAGACCGGTAACTCTGGAAACACCATATATTTT.

In its sample, this clone was seen once. The V call is TRBV28, the J call TRBJ2-6, with 7 bases identical to TRBD1. CDR3 size: 16 residues. Unmatched junction bases numbered 8, after V lost 5 bases and J lost 4 bases. Per germline, CDR1 MDHEN and CDR2 SYDVKM. CDR3 sequence reads: CASSQTGSEGANVLTF. The CDR3 DNA follows: TGTGCCAGCAGTCAGACAGGGTCGGAGGGGGCCAACGTCCTGACTTTC.

The V call is TRBV19, the J call TRBJ2-3; D not resolved. Trimming took 3 bases from V and 2 from J, leaving 9 bases between them. From germline, CDR1 is LNHDA and CDR2 SQIVND (reference sequence). The CDR3 spans 14 residues. The CDR3 DNA reads TGTGCCAGTAGTATCGGGCAGTACACAGATACGCAGTATTTT. As protein: CASSIGQYTDTQYF. Filled out from reference TRBV19 and TRBJ2-3, the complete variable domain reads DGGITQSPKYLFRKEGQNVTLSCEQNLNHDAMYWYRQDPGQGLRLIYYSQIVNDFQKGDIAEGYSVSREKKESFPLTVTSAQKNPTAFYLCASSIGQYTDTQYFGPGTRLTVL.

The chain uses TRBV7-2 and TRBJ2-7; the match to TRBD2 covers 13 bases. Germline values: CDR1 SGHTA, CDR2 FQGNSA. The CDR3 runs 17 residues. The junction had 13 bases not matched to a gene; V was cut back by 5 bases and J by 6 bases. The CDR3 DNA follows: TGTGCCAGCAGCCCACCGCAGGGACTAGCGGGATCTGGCGAGCAGTACTTC. Amino acid sequence: CASSPPQGLAGSGEQYF. Looking up the rest from reference TRBV7-2 and TRBJ2-7 gives the full variable domain: GAGVSQSPSNKVTEKGKDVELRCDPISGHTALYWYRQSLGQGLEFLIYFQGNSAPDKSGLPSDRFSAERTGGSVSTLTIQRTQQEDSAVYLCASSPPQGLAGSGEQYFGPGTRLTVT.